These 22 T cell receptor beta chains share one sample of origin, sequenced in a study of blood T cell repertoires in COVID-19. The protocol was immunoSEQ multiplex PCR, while the TCRdb copy is restricted to in-frame clones and leaves out a portion. The table shows some 200,000 clones, with 88% occurring only once. Source material: PBMCs or T cells enriched from blood (not recorded which). Receptor source: a woman in her 30s who had recovered from COVID-19.

This sequence joins TRBV11-3 and TRBJ2-1; TRBD2 agrees at 13 bases. The CDR3 runs to 17 residues. Germline V gives CDR1 SGHNT, CDR2 YENEEA. V dropped 5 bases and J dropped 8; count of bases not matched to a gene: 12. The DNA for the CDR3 is TGTGCCAGCAGCCGACAGAGGACTAGCGGGGGAGGGGATGAGCAGTTCTTC. It yields the protein CASSRQRTSGGGDEQFF.

J is TRBJ1-2 and V is TRBV6-5; 8 bases are shared with TRBD1. This CDR3 is built from 13 residues. From germline, CDR1 is MNHEY and CDR2 SVGAGI. V lost 6 bases and J lost 8; bases outside the gene matches: 8. Written as DNA, the CDR3 is TGTGCCAGCAGCTCAGACAGGGGTTTGGGCTACACCTTC. It encodes CASSSDRGLGYTF.

This rearrangement joins TRBV7-9 to TRBJ1-1, with 9 bases aligning to TRBD1. Trimming took 2 bases from V and 4 from J; bases not matched to a gene: 2. The CDR3 sequence is 14 residues long. Germline CDR1 is SEHNR and CDR2 is FQNEAQ (reference sequence). The DNA for the CDR3 is TGTGCCAGCAGCTTACAGGACAGGGGCACTGAAGCTTTCTTT. Translated: CASSLQDRGTEAFF.

The rearrangement links TRBV3-1 (or the pseudogene TRBV3-2) to TRBJ1-1; no firm D call. From germline, CDR1 is LGHDT and CDR2 YNNKEL (reference sequence). The CDR3 loop spans 11 amino acids. The germline V and J ends were trimmed by 2 bases and 11 bases, with 9 bases remaining between them. The CDR3 is CASSQQFVAFF. CDR3 bases: TGTGCCAGCAGCCAACAGTTCGTCGCTTTCTTT.

This clone was observed once. The genes are TRBV9 and TRBJ2-3, with a tentative D call TRBD1 (5 bases). CDR3 length: 12 residues. Germline V gene sequence: CDR1 SGDLS, CDR2 YYNGEE. V lost 4 bases, J lost 9 bases, and 12 bases lay in between. CDR3 in DNA: TGTGCCAGCAGCCAGCAGGGTCAGACGCAGTATTTT. Encoded protein: CASSQQGQTQYF.

Comment on this clone: Other nucleotide sequences in the sample specify the same CDR3. The V call is TRBV12-3 or TRBV12-4, the J call TRBJ2-7; D is uncertain. The CDR3 is 12 residues long. The V end lost 1 base, the J end lost 3 bases, and 4 bases lay between the germline ends. CDR3 in DNA: TGTGCCAGCAGTTTAGACAGCTACGAGCAGTACTTC. Translation gives CASSLDSYEQYF.

The CDR3 DNA reads TGTGCCAGCAGCACCCAGGGGTTTAGGGACACCGGGGAGCTGTTTTTT. Its protein is CASSTQGFRDTGELFF. The rearrangement joins TRBV7-3 to TRBJ2-2, with a possible D match to TRBD1 (6 bases). The V end was cut by 5 bases, the J end by 3 bases, with 16 bases between. Germline V gene lookup returns CDR1 SGHTA and CDR2 FQGTGA. This CDR3 contains 16 residues.

The V and J genes are TRBV5-5 and TRBJ2-1, with D possibly being TRBD1 (6 bases). The CDR3 is 15 residues long. Germline-derived CDR1 and CDR2 are SGHKS and YYEKEE (reference sequence). The V end lost 2 bases, the J end lost 0 bases, and 9 bases lay between the germline ends. The CDR3, as DNA: TGTGCCAGCAGCTTCCGGACAGTCTCCTACAATGAGCAGTTCTTC. It codes for CASSFRTVSYNEQFF.

The rearrangement uses TRBV15 and TRBJ2-7; D may be TRBD1 (7 bases). CDR3 size: 14 residues. Germline CDR1 and CDR2: LNHNV and YYDKDF (reference sequence). Trimming stripped 3 bases from V and 6 bases from J, with 15 bases between. This CDR3 is CATSRRGAGGEQYF. Here the CDR3 DNA reads TGTGCCACCAGCAGGAGGGGGGCAGGGGGCGAGCAGTACTTC.

The J gene is TRBJ1-1, the V gene TRBV11-3; TRBD1 is a possible D gene (6 bases). CDR1 SGHNT and CDR2 YENEEA come from the germline V gene. This CDR3 has 13 amino acids. V was clipped by 5 bases and J by 0 bases, with 7 bases between them. The CDR3: CASSRTVNTEAFF. The DNA for the CDR3 is TGTGCCAGCAGCCGGACAGTGAACACTGAAGCTTTCTTT. Supplemented by reference TRBV11-3 and TRBJ1-1, the full variable domain reads EAGVVQSPRYKIIEKKQPVAFWCNPISGHNTLYWYLQNLGQGPELLIRYENEEAVDDSQLPKDRFSAERLKGVDSTLKIQPAELGDSAVYLCASSRTVNTEAFFGQGTRLTVV.

In nucleotides, the CDR3 is TGCAGCGTTGCGGGTAAAGTCGGCTACAATGAGCAGTTCTTC. Translated: CSVAGKVGYNEQFF. The rearrangement uses TRBV29-1 and TRBJ2-1; D not certain. Germline V gene data show CDR1 as SQVTM and CDR2 as ANQGSEA. The germline V and J ends were trimmed by 4 bases and 3 bases, with 13 bases remaining between them. This CDR3 has 14 residues.

This clone was observed once. V is TRBV12-3 or TRBV12-4 and J is TRBJ2-3, with D maybe TRBD1 (5 bases). Trimming removed 3 bases at V and 6 bases at J, with 10 bases between. The length of the CDR3 is 13 residues. The chain's CDR3 is CASSLGPADTQYF. CDR3 DNA: TGTGCCAGCAGTTTGGGGCCCGCGGATACGCAGTATTTT.

V gene TRBV3-1 (or the pseudogene TRBV3-2) combines with J gene TRBJ1-2, with 10 positions matching TRBD1. With 0 bases clipped from V and 5 bases from J, the junction kept 9 bases outside the gene matches. The CDR3 loop spans 17 amino acids. Looked up from germline, CDR1 is LGHDT and CDR2 is YNNKEL (reference sequence). In DNA, the CDR3 is TGTGCCAGCAGCCAAGATCCGGGACAGGGGTTCGGTTATGGCTACACCTTC. Translating it yields CASSQDPGQGFGYGYTF.

This clone was seen only once. The rearrangement joins TRBV5-1 to TRBJ2-3, with D possibly being TRBD2 (6 bases). The germline V gene has CDR1 SGHRS and CDR2 YFSETQ. The CDR3 is made up of 13 amino acids. The V end lost 3 bases, the J end lost 2 bases, and 7 bases lay between the germline ends. Here the CDR3 reads CASSSGLTDTQYF. In DNA form, the CDR3 reads TGCGCCAGCAGCTCGGGACTCACAGATACGCAGTATTTT.

The chain links TRBV3-1 (or the pseudogene TRBV3-2) to TRBJ1-2; TRBD1 matches 8 bases. The CDR3 spans 15 residues. Germline assignment: CDR1 LGHDT and CDR2 YNNKEL (reference sequence). J lost 7 bases, V lost 7 bases, and 14 bases had no gene match. The CDR3 protein is CASNGQGKGLSGYTF. DNA of the CDR3: TGTGCCAGCAACGGACAGGGTAAAGGCCTTAGTGGCTACACCTTC.

V is TRBV7-9 and J is TRBJ2-7, with a weak D call TRBD1 (6 bases). The germline CDR1 and CDR2 sequences are SEHNR and FQNEAQ (reference sequence). The CDR3 runs to 15 residues. V was shortened by 5 bases and J by 5 bases, with 19 bases between the two germline ends. The DNA for the CDR3 is TGTGCCAGCAGCCCCCCCACTAGGGGGTGGGACGAGCAGTACTTC. Encoded protein: CASSPPTRGWDEQYF.

This rearrangement joins TRBV7-7 to TRBJ1-4; 9 bases align to TRBD1. CDR1 and CDR2 from the germline V gene are SSHAT and FNYEAQ (reference sequence). The CDR3 runs 21 residues. V was pared by 5 bases and J by 4 bases, with 23 bases of the junction left unmatched. CDR3 sequence: CASSQNRERGTGGEVNEKLFF. The CDR3 DNA is TGTGCCAGCAGCCAAAATAGGGAGAGGGGTACAGGGGGCGAAGTTAATGAAAAACTGTTTTTT.

This chain connects TRBV9 to TRBJ2-6; D remains ambiguous. This CDR3 region has 14 residues. Germline V gene sequence: CDR1 SGDLS, CDR2 YYNGEE. Trimming removed 4 bases at V and 0 bases at J, with 5 bases between. The CDR3 sequence is CASSPSSGANVLTF. CDR3 sequence (DNA): TGTGCCAGCAGCCCTTCCTCTGGGGCCAACGTCCTGACTTTC.

The DNA for the CDR3 is TGTGCCAGCAGCCTAAGCGGGGTACCAGATACGCAGTATTTT. Its translation is CASSLSGVPDTQYF. The gene calls are TRBV7-2 and TRBJ2-3, with 7 bases matching TRBD2. Germline V gene data show CDR1 as SGHTA and CDR2 as FQGNSA. The length of the CDR3 is 14 residues. With V trimmed by 5 bases and J by 4 bases, 6 bases remained unmatched.

This clone was observed a handful of times. This chain uses TRBV29-1 with TRBJ2-2; D is undetermined. The CDR3 spans 14 residues. V lost 5 bases to trimming and J lost 0 bases, with 10 bases between them. Germline assignment: CDR1 SQVTM and CDR2 ANQGSEA. The CDR3 reads CSVRSPANTGELFF. The CDR3 coding sequence is TGCAGCGTTCGTTCCCCCGCGAACACCGGGGAGCTGTTTTTT.

This clone has a single count. V and J are TRBV5-5 and TRBJ1-1; a possible D gene is TRBD1 (5 bases). Between the trimmed V and J ends, which lost 4 bases and 4 bases, there was a span of 14 bases. This CDR3 spans 14 amino acids. The V gene's germline CDR1 is SGHKS and CDR2 YYEKEE (reference sequence). CDR3 bases: TGTGCCAGCAGCCCGGAATGGCAGGGCACTGAAGCTTTCTTT. Translated, it gives CASSPEWQGTEAFF.

This chain connects TRBV10-1 to TRBJ1-5; D is unresolved. CDR3 length: 14 amino acids. V was cut by 4 bases and J by 2 bases, with 9 bases left in between. The germline V gene has CDR1 WNHNN and CDR2 SYGVQD (reference sequence). Written as DNA, the CDR3 is TGCGCCAGCAGTGTCCCCTCTTGCAATCAGCCCCAGCATTTT. Protein product: CASSVPSCNQPQHF.